The 8 T cell receptor beta chains in this list originate from one sample, sequenced in a study of CD8 T cells in ankylosing spondylitis. In TCRdb, the 5' RACE reads were re-called with MiXCR into one record per CDR3 protein. This table holds 150,000 to 200,000 distinct CDR3 sequences, 10% to 15% found once. The sample taken for sequencing was blood, either unsorted or a sorted T cell fraction (not recorded which). These receptor sequences come from a female donor with ankylosing spondylitis or in good health (not recorded which).

This clonotype was picked up many times. The CDR3 here is CASSENRDSPLHF. The CDR3, as DNA: TGTGCCAGCAGCGAAAACAGGGATTCACCCCTCCACTTT. The chain employs TRBV27 and TRBJ1-6; weak D call: TRBD1 (6 bases). This CDR3 contains 13 residues. The germline V and J ends were trimmed by 6 bases and 8 bases, with 11 bases remaining between them. Germline V gene lookup returns CDR1 MNHEY and CDR2 SMNVEV (reference sequence).

This clonotype came up many times. This rearrangement joins TRBV7-9 to TRBJ2-6, with D maybe TRBD1 (5 bases). CDR3 length: 15 amino acids. Germline lookup yields CDR1 SEHNR and CDR2 FQNEAQ (reference sequence). V was clipped by 3 bases and J by 0 bases, with 6 bases between them. CDR3 coding DNA: TGTGCCAGCAGCTTTGGGGCCTCTGGGGCCAACGTCCTGACTTTC. Translating gives CASSFGASGANVLTF. The full variable domain, completed using reference TRBV7-9 and TRBJ2-6, is DTGVSQNPRHKITKRGQNVTFRCDPISEHNRLYWYRQTLGQGPEFLTYFQNEAQLEKSRLLSDRFSAERPKGSFSTLEIQRTEQGDSAMYLCASSFGASGANVLTFGAGSRLTVL.

There are a few counts of this clonotype. The chain has TRBV28 and TRBJ2-3; the match to TRBD2 covers 11 bases. Germline lookup yields CDR1 MDHEN and CDR2 SYDVKM. Trimming took 2 bases from V and 5 from J; bases not matched to a gene: 9. CDR3 length: 17 amino acids. CDR3 protein: CASSLTRLAGRGDTQYF. CDR3 nucleotides: TGTGCCAGCAGTTTAACTAGACTAGCGGGAAGGGGAGATACGCAGTATTTT.

This clonotype was seen ten or more times. This chain joins TRBV29-1 and TRBJ1-1; D uncertain. Germline-derived CDR1 and CDR2 are SQVTM and ANQGSEA. Trimming removed 4 bases at V and 1 base at J, with 7 bases between. This CDR3 region has 12 residues. The CDR3 nucleotides are TGCAGCGTTGTCCAAGGGAACACTGAAGCTTTCTTT. Amino acids: CSVVQGNTEAFF. The full variable domain, completed using reference TRBV29-1 and TRBJ1-1, is SAVISQKPSRDICQRGTSLTIQCQVDSQVTMMFWYRQQPGQSLTLIATANQGSEATYESGFVIDKFPISRPNLTFSTLTVSNMSPEDSSIYLCSVVQGNTEAFFGQGTRLTVV.

This clonotype has more than one count but fewer than ten. Here the CDR3 DNA reads TGTGCCAGCAGCCAAGATGGGGGGACAGGGGCCCTCTATGGCTACACCTTC. This translates into CASSQDGGTGALYGYTF. V gene TRBV4-2 combines with J gene TRBJ1-2; 10 positions match TRBD1. The CDR3 sequence is 17 residues long. Trimming at V came to 0 bases and at J to 4 bases, leaving 8 bases not matched to a gene. Germline V gives CDR1 LGHNA, CDR2 YNFKEQ.

Many counts were recorded for this clonotype. The chain links TRBV7-2 to TRBJ2-3; 8 bases line up with TRBD2. The CDR3 is made up of 12 amino acids. Losses at the gene ends were 3 bases for V and 14 bases for J; bases not matched to a gene: 7. CDR1 and CDR2 (germline): SGHTA, FQGNSA. The CDR3 DNA follows: TGTGCCAGCAGCTTTAATGGACTAGCCTCGTATTTT. This gives the protein CASSFNGLASYF. Complete variable domain (other parts from reference TRBV7-2 and TRBJ2-3): GAGVSQSPSNKVTEKGKDVELRCDPISGHTALYWYRQSLGQGLEFLIYFQGNSAPDKSGLPSDRFSAERTGGSVSTLTIQRTQQEDSAVYLCASSFNGLASYFGPGTRLTVL.

In its sample, this clonotype was seen a few times. The chain carries TRBV12-3 or TRBV12-4 and TRBJ1-5; D ambiguous. The CDR3 consists of 15 residues. With 3 bases removed from V and 7 bases from J, the gap between germline ends came to 16 bases. The CDR3 here is CASSFYQSSQQPQHF. CDR3 DNA: TGTGCCAGCAGTTTCTATCAGTCGTCCCAGCAGCCCCAGCATTTT.

This clonotype was found many times. V usage is TRBV12-3 or TRBV12-4 and J usage is TRBJ2-3; D is possibly TRBD2 (6 bases). CDR3 length: 14 amino acids. V dropped 1 base and J dropped 4 bases, with 9 bases sitting between them. CDR3 sequence reads: CASSLGSSADTQYF. CDR3 DNA: TGTGCCAGCAGTTTAGGTTCTAGCGCAGATACGCAGTATTTT.